This entry is about one T cell receptor beta chain. The antigen remains undetermined. The data stem from a study of graft-versus-host responses after intestinal transplantation. Study-level points and caveats: Allograft clonal ratios (graft-versus-host to host-versus-graft) were high in patients who had graft-donor T cell macrochimerism.

Measured with immunoSEQ multiplex PCR; TCRdb has only the in-frame clones, and not every one. The sample lists tens of thousands of clones; roughly 93% were seen once. Unmatched junction bases numbered 4, after V lost 6 bases and J lost 6 bases. The CDR3 is 14 residues long. Germline CDR1 reads MNHNS; CDR2 reads SASEGT. The material was unstimulated CD8+ T cells sorted from spleen or lymph node cells, obtained before intestinal transplant. V is TRBV6-1 and J is TRBJ1-6, with 8 bases matching TRBD1. The sequence came from a human donor who received an intestinal transplant. The CDR3: CASRTTGANSPLHF. In nucleotides, the CDR3 is TGTGCCAGCAGGACGACAGGGGCTAATTCACCCCTCCACTTT.